What follows are 7 T cell receptor beta chains derived from one specimen sequenced in a study of cytomegalovirus exposure and HLA in healthy donors (dated by TCRdb to the late 2010s). Library preparation used the immunoSEQ multiplex PCR assay. For the multiplex PCR, a mixture combining 60 forward primers for TCR Vbeta segments and 13 reverse primers for TCR Jbeta segments was used. TCRdb retrieved this table from immuneACCESS and kept in-frame rearrangements only. Not all clones are present; in checked studies, unresolved V genes account for under half, and no reason is known for the remainder. The sample has roughly 170,000 clones on record, under 85% of them singletons. The ten largest make up 1.5% to 2% of the sample. The sequenced material came from PBMCs. All receptors come from a man aged 50-60 years in good health and CMV-seronegative.

This clone was seen only once. One end of the junction does not line up with germline, which may come from a read error. The rearrangement uses TRBV7-2 and TRBJ2-5, with D perhaps TRBD2 (5 bases). The V gene's germline CDR1 is SGHTA and CDR2 FQGNSA. The CDR3 consists of 13 residues. The CDR3 DNA follows: TGTGCCAGCAGCTCCCAACGGGATCCACCAATGAACTTC. Its translation is CASSSQRDPPMNF.

The V and J genes are TRBV19 and TRBJ2-3, with D perhaps TRBD1 (6 bases). The CDR3 sequence is 17 residues long. Trimming took 5 bases from V and 2 from J, leaving 20 bases between them. Germline lookup yields CDR1 LNHDA and CDR2 SQIVND (reference sequence). The CDR3 nucleotides are TGTGCCAGTAGTCCAAAAACGACAGGCTACCTCACAGATACGCAGTATTTT. It encodes CASSPKTTGYLTDTQYF.

The gene calls are TRBV23-1 and TRBJ1-4; TRBD1 aligns across 7 bases. TRBV23-1 is flagged as an ORF with uncertain function. The trim removed 0 bases at V and 8 bases at J, leaving 12 bases unmatched. This CDR3 spans 17 amino acids. Here the CDR3 reads CASSQSPLQGRSEKLFF. As DNA, the CDR3 is TGCGCCAGCAGTCAATCCCCGCTACAGGGGAGAAGCGAAAAACTGTTTTTT.

This chain connects TRBV19 to TRBJ2-3, with TRBD2 matching 8 bases. Trimming at V came to 5 bases and at J to 3 bases, leaving 4 bases not matched to a gene. Germline values: CDR1 LNHDA, CDR2 SQIVND (reference sequence). The CDR3 totals 14 residues. The CDR3 coding sequence is TGTGCCAGTAGTCTAACGGGGGGGACAGATACGCAGTATTTT. Its protein product is CASSLTGGTDTQYF.

This clone was observed a single time. The chain carries TRBV21-1 and TRBJ2-1; TRBD2 is taken as the D call from the table, unchecked against the DNA. TRBV21-1 is classified as a pseudogene. The CDR3 is made up of 18 amino acids. The CDR3 region has the DNA TGTGCCAGCATCCCGGCGCCCGCTAGCGGTGACTCCTACAATGAGCAGTTCTTC. This encodes CASIPAPASGDSYNEQFF.

Note on this clone: One junction end does not reproduce the germline sequence, and a read error may be involved. The rearrangement joins TRBV7-2 to TRBJ1-5; D gene ambiguous. From germline, CDR1 is SGHTA and CDR2 FQGNSA. CDR3 size: 15 residues. Here the CDR3 DNA reads TGTGCCAGCGGCTTAGACACAGCCTACAATCAGCCCCAGCATTTT. Translation gives CASGLDTAYNQPQHF.

CDR3 sequence reads: CASSLSGSGNTIYF. The CDR3 DNA reads TGTGCCAGCAGCTTGTCAGGGTCTGGAAACACCATATATTTT. The rearrangement uses TRBV5-6 and TRBJ1-3, with TRBD1 as a possible D gene (5 bases). Germline values: CDR1 SGHDT, CDR2 YYEEEE. V lost 1 base, J lost 1 base, and 6 bases lay in between. The CDR3 spans 14 residues.